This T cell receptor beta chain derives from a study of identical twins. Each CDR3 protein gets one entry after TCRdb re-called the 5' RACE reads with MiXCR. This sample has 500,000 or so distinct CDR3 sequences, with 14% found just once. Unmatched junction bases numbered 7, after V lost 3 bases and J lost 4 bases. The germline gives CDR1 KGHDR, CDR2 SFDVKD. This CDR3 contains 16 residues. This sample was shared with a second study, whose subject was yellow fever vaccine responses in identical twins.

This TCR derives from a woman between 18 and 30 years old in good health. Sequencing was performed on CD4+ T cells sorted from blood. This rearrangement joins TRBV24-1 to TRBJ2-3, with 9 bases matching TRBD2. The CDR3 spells CATSDRRGGPADTQYF. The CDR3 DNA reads TGTGCCACCAGTGATCGGCGGGGGGGCCCCGCAGATACGCAGTATTTT.